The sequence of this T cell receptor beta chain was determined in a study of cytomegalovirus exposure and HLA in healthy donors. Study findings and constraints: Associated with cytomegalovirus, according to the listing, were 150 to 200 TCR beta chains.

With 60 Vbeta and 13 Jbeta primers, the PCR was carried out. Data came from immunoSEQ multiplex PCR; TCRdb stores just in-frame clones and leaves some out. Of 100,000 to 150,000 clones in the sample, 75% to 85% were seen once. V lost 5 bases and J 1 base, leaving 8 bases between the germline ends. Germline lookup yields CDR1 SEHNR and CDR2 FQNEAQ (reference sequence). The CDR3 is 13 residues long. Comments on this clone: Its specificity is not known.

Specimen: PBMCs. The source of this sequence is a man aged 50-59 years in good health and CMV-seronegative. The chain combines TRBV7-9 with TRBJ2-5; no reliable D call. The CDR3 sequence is CASSAQTQETQYF. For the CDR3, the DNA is TGTGCCAGCAGCGCACAGACCCAAGAGACCCAGTACTTC.